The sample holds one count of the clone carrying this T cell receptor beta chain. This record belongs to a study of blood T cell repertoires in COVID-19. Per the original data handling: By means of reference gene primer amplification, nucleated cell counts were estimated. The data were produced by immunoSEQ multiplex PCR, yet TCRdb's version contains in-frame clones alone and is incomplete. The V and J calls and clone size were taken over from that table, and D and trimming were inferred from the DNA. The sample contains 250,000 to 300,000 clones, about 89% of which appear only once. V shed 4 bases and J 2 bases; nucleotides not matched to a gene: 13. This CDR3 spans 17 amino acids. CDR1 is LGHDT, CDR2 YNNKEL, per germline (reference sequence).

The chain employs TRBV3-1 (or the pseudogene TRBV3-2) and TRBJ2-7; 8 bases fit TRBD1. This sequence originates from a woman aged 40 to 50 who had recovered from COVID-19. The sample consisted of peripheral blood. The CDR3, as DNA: TGTGCCAGCAGCCCGCCCCCCCTGGACAGGGTACCCTACGAGCAGTACTTC. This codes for CASSPPPLDRVPYEQYF.